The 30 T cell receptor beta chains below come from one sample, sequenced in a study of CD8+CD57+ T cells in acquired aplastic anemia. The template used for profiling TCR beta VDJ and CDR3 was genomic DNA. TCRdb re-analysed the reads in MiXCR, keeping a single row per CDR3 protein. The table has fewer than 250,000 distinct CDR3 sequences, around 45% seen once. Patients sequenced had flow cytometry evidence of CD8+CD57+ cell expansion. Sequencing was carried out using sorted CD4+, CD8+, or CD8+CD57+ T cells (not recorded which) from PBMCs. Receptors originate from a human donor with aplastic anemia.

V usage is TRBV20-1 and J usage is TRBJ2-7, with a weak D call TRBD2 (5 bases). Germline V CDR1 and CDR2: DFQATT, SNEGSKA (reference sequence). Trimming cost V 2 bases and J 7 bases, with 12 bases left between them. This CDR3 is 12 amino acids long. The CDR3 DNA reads TGCAGTGCTAGATGGACTGTGGGGGAGCAGTACTTC. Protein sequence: CSARWTVGEQYF.

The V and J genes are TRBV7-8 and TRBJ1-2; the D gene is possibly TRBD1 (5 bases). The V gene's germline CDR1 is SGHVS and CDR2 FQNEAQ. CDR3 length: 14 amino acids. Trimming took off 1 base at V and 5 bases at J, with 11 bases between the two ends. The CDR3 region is CASSLGSRDYGYTF. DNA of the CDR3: TGTGCCAGCAGCTTAGGGTCCAGGGATTATGGCTACACCTTC.

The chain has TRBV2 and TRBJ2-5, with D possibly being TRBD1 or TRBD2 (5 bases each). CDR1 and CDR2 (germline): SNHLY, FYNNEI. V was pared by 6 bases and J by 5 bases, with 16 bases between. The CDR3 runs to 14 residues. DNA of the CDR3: TGTGCCAGCAGACTCCGGGGCGTCGCGGAGACCCAGTACTTC. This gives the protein CASRLRGVAETQYF.

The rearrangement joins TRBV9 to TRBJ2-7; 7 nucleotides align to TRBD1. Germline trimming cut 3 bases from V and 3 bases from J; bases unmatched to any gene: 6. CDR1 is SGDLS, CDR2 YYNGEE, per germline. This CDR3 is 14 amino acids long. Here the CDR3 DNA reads TGTGCCAGCAGCGGATCCGGGACAGACTACGAGCAGTACTTC. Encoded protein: CASSGSGTDYEQYF. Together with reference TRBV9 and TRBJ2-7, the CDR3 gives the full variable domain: DSGVTQTPKHLITATGQRVTLRCSPRSGDLSVYWYQQSLDQGLQFLIQYYNGEERAKGNILERFSAQQFPDLHSELNLSSLELGDSALYFCASSGSGTDYEQYFGPGTRLTVT.

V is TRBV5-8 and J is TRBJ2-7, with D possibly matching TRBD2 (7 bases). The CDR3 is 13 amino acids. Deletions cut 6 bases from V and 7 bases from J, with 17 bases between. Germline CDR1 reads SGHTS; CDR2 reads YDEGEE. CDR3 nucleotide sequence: TGTGCCAGCAACGCGGGGGCCGCCGGGGAGCAGTACTTC. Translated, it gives CASNAGAAGEQYF.

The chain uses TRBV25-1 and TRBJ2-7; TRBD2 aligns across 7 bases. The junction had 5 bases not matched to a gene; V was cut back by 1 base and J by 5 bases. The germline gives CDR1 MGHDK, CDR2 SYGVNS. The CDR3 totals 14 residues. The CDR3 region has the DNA TGTGCCAGCAGTGAATGGGGAGGGAAGCACGAGCAGTACTTC. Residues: CASSEWGGKHEQYF.

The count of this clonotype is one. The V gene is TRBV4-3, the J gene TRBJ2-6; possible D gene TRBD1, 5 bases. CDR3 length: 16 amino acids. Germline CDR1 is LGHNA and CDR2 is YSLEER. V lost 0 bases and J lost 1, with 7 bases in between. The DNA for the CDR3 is TGCGCCAGCAGCCAAGACAGGGTTTCTGGGGCCAACGTCCTGACTTTC. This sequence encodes CASSQDRVSGANVLTF.

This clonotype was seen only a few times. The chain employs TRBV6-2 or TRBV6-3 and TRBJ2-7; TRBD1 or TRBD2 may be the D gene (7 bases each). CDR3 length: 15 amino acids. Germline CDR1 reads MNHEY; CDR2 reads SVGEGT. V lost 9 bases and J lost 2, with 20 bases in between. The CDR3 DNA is TGTGCCAGTGAAGAAGGGGGCGGACTAGCCTACGAGCAGTACTTC. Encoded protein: CASEEGGGLAYEQYF.

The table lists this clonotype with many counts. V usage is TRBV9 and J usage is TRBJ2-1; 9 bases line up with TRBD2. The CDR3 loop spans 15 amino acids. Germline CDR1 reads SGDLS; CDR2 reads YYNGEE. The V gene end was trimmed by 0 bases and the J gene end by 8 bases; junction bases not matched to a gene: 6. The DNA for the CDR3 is TGTGCCAGCAGCGTAGGTAGCGGGAGCTTTTATGAGCAGTTCTTC. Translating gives CASSVGSGSFYEQFF.

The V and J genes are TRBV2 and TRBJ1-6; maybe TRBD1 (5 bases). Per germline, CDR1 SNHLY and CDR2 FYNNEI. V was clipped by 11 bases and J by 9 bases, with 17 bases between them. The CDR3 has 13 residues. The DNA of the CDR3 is TGTGCCCGCCGGGACGGTAATGGTTCACCCCTCCACTTT. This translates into CARRDGNGSPLHF.

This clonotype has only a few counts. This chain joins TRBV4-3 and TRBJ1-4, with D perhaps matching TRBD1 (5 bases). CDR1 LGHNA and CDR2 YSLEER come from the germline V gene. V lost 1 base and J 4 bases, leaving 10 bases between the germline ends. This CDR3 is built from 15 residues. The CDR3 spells CASSQGGGVNEKLFF. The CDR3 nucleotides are TGCGCCAGCAGCCAAGGGGGGGGGGTTAATGAAAAACTGTTTTTT.

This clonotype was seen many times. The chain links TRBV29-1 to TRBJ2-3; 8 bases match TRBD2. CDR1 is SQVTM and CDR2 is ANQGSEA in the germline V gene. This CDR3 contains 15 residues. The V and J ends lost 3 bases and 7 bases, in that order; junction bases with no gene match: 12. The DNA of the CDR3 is TGCAGCGTTGAGCTCCCTAGCGGGCGTCCGTATACGCAGTATTTT. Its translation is CSVELPSGRPYTQYF.

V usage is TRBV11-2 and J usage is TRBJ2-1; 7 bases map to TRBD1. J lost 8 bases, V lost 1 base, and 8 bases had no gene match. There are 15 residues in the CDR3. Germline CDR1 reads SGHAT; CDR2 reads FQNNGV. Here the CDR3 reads CASSLAHRGYDEQFF. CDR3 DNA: TGTGCCAGCAGCTTAGCCCACAGGGGTTACGATGAGCAGTTCTTC.

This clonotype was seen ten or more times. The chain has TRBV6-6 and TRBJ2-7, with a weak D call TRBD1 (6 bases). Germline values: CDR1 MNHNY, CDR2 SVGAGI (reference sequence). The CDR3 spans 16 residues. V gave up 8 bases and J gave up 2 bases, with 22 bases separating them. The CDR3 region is CASVPQGTPDPYEQYF. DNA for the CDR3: TGTGCCAGCGTACCCCAGGGGACACCCGATCCCTACGAGCAGTACTTC.

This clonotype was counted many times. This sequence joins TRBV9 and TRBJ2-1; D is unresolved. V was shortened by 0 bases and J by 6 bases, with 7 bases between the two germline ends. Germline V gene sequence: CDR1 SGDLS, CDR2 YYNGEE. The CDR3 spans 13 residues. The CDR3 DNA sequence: TGTGCCAGCAGCGTAGCTAATGGCAATGAGCAGTTCTTC. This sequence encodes CASSVANGNEQFF.

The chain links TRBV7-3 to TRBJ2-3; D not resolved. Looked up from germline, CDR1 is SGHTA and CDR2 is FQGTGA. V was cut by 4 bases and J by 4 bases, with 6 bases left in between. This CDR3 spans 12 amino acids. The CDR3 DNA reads TGTGCCAGCAGCTCGACTGCAGATACGCAGTATTTT. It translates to CASSSTADTQYF.

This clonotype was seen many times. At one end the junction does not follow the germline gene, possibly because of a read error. CDR3 nucleotides: TGTGCCAGCAGCTCGACTCAGGTCGACTATGGCTACACTTTC. Its protein product is CASSSTQVDYGYTF. The rearrangement links TRBV6-5 to TRBJ1-2; D is undetermined. Germline V gene data show CDR1 as MNHEY and CDR2 as SVGAGI. The CDR3 runs 14 residues.

This chain's CDR3 is CATSMGPSEGYTF. CDR3 bases: TGTGCCACCAGCATGGGACCGTCTGAAGGCTACACCTTC. The gene calls are TRBV15 and TRBJ1-2; maybe TRBD1 (5 bases). Trimming shortened V by 4 bases and J by 8 bases, and 14 bases separated the two germline ends. CDR1 LNHNV and CDR2 YYDKDF come from the germline V gene (reference sequence). The CDR3 has 13 residues.

This CDR3 is CASSLVAVRQPQHF. The CDR3 coding sequence is TGTGCCAGCAGTTTAGTAGCCGTGCGGCAGCCCCAGCATTTT. This rearrangement joins TRBV12-3 or TRBV12-4 to TRBJ1-5, with D hard to call. Trimming pared 1 base from V and 7 bases from J, leaving 11 bases between. The CDR3 has 14 amino acids.

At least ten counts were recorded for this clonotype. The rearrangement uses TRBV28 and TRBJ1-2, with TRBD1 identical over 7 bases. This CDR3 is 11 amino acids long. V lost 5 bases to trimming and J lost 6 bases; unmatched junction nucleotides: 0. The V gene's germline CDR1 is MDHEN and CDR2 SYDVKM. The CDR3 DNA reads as TGTGCCAGCAGTACAGGGGATGGCTACACCTTC. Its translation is CASSTGDGYTF.

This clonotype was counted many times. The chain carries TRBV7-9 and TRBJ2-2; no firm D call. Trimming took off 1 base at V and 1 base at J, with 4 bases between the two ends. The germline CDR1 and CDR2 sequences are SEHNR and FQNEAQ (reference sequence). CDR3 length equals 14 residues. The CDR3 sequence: CASSLVMNTGELFF. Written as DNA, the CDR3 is TGTGCCAGCAGCTTAGTGATGAACACCGGGGAGCTGTTTTTT.

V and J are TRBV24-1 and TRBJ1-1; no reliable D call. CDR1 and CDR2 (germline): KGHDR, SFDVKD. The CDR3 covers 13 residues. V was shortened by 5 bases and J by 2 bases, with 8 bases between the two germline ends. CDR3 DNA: TGTGCCACCAGTGGCAGCTCCAACACTGAAGCTTTCTTT. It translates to CATSGSSNTEAFF.

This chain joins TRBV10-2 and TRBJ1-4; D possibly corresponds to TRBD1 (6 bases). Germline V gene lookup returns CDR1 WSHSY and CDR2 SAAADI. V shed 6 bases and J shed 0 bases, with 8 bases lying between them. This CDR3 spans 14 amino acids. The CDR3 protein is CASRDSATNEKLFF. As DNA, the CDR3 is TGCGCCAGCAGGGACAGTGCAACTAATGAAAAACTGTTTTTT.

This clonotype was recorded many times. For the CDR3, the DNA is TGTGCCAGCAGCGTACCTCGGACAGGGCACGGAAACACCATATATTTT. Translated: CASSVPRTGHGNTIYF. The chain links TRBV9 to TRBJ1-3; TRBD1 matches at 8 bases. Germline CDR1 reads SGDLS; CDR2 reads YYNGEE. The V and J ends lost 1 base and 4 bases, in that order; junction bases with no gene match: 7. The CDR3 spans 16 residues.

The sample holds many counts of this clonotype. The CDR3 region is CASSLVGSSGRWNTQYF. CDR3 DNA: TGTGCCAGCAGCTTAGTTGGTTCTAGCGGGAGGTGGAATACGCAGTATTTT. J is TRBJ2-3 and V is TRBV11-2; TRBD2 matches 11 bases. The V gene end was trimmed by 1 base and the J gene end by 7 bases; junction bases not matched to a gene: 10. CDR3 length: 17 amino acids. The V gene's germline CDR1 is SGHAT and CDR2 FQNNGV.

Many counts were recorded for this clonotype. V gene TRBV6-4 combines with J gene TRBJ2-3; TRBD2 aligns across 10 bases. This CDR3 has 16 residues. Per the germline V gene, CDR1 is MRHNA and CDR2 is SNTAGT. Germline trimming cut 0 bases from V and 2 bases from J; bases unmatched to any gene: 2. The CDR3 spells CASSDSSGRATDTQYF. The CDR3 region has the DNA TGTGCCAGCAGTGACTCGAGCGGGAGGGCCACAGATACGCAGTATTTT.

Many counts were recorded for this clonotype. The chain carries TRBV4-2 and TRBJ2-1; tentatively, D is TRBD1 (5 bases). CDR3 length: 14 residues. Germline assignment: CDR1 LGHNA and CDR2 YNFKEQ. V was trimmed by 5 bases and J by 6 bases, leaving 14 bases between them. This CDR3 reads CASSRYRYGNEQFF. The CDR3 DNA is TGTGCCAGCAGCAGATACAGGTATGGCAATGAGCAGTTCTTC.

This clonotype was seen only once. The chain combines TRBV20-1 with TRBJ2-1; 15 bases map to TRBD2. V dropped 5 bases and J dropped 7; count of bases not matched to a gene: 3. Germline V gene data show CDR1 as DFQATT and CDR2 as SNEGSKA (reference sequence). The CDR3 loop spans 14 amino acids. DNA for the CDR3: TGCAGTGCTGCGGGACTAGCGGGGGGTAATGAGCAGTTCTTC. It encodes CSAAGLAGGNEQFF.

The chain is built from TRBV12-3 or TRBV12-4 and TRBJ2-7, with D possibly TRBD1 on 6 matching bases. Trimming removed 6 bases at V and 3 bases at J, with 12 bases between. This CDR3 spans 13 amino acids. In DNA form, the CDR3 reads TGTGCCAGCAGCCGAACAGGGCTCTACGAGCAGTACTTC. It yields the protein CASSRTGLYEQYF.

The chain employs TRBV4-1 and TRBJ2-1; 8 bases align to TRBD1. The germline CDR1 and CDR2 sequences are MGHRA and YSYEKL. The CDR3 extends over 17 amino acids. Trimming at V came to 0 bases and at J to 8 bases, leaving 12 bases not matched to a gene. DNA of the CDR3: TGCGCCAGCAGCCAAGACGCTCTAGGGACAGGAGCGGATGAGCAGTTCTTC. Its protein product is CASSQDALGTGADEQFF.